Listed below are T cell receptor beta chains from one sample, sequenced in a study of OX40 agonist ivuxolimab in advanced cancers. TCRdb's table, derived via immunoSEQ multiplex PCR, lists solely in-frame clones and lacks some. The sample shows fewer than 100,000 clones, around 80% of them seen only once. The sequences come from CD4+ or CD8+ T cells sorted from blood, collected in a trial of the OX40 agonist ivuxolimab. The receptor source for this set is an adult with an advanced solid tumor such as melanoma, head and neck, liver or kidney cancer. CDR3s include the opening cysteine and the closing phenylalanine or tryptophan. D genes are given only for firm matches. Only some rows state a clone size, as once, few, many or a class for expanded clones.

j_gene	v_gene	d_gene	abundance	CDR3aa	CDR3nt
TRBJ1-1	TRBV19	.	.	CASRDSLRMNTEAFF	TGTGCCAGTAGGGACAGCCTCCGCATGAACACTGAAGCTTTCTTT
TRBJ2-5	TRBV28	.	.	CASSHRETQYF	TGTGCCAGCAGTCACAGAGAGACCCAGTACTTC
TRBJ2-7	TRBV5-4	TRBD2	.	CASSTGLAEVYEQYF	TGTGCCAGCAGCACGGGACTAGCGGAGGTCTACGAGCAGTACTTC
TRBJ2-5	TRBV5-6	TRBD2	.	CASSRSGGRETQYF	TGTGCCAGCAGCCGTAGCGGGGGGCGGGAGACCCAGTACTTC
TRBJ1-6	TRBV6-1	.	few	CASSTDRNSPLHF	TGTGCCAGCAGCACGGACCGAAATTCACCCCTCCACTTT
TRBJ2-2	TRBV4-1	.	.	CASSQDLRANTGELFF	TGCGCCAGCAGCCAAGATCTGAGGGCGAACACCGGGGAGCTGTTTTTT
TRBJ1-5	TRBV4-3	.	once	CASSRVLRGDQPQHF	TGCGCCAGCAGCCGAGTACTTCGGGGGGATCAGCCCCAGCATTTT
TRBJ1-5	TRBV28	.	few	CASSFYSNQPQHF	TGTGCCAGCAGTTTCTATAGCAATCAGCCCCAGCATTTT
TRBJ1-1	TRBV19	TRBD1	.	CASKPGQGADTEAFF	TGTGCCAGTAAACCGGGACAGGGGGCGGACACTGAAGCTTTCTTT
TRBJ2-4	TRBV28	.	.	CASSSHFGENIQYF	TGTGCCAGCAGTTCGCATTTTGGGGAGAATATTCAGTACTTC
TRBJ2-5	TRBV18	.	.	CASSPSKGEETQYF	TGTGCCAGCTCACCTAGTAAGGGCGAAGAGACCCAGTACTTC
TRBJ2-7	TRBV10-3	.	.	CATRYSYEQYF	TGTGCCACCCGGTACTCCTACGAGCAGTACTTC
TRBJ1-2	TRBV5-1	.	.	CASSLAEGYGYTF	TGCGCCAGCAGCTTGGCCGAAGGCTATGGCTACACCTTC
TRBJ2-3	TRBV27	.	.	CASSLFQGTDTQYF	TGTGCCAGCAGTTTATTTCAGGGGACAGATACGCAGTATTTT
TRBJ2-2	TRBV7-3	TRBD2	.	CASSLGLANTGELFF	TGTGCCAGCAGCTTAGGACTAGCGAACACCGGGGAGCTGTTTTTT
TRBJ1-5	TRBV29-1	TRBD1	.	CSVQGQNNQPQHF	TGCAGCGTGCAGGGACAGAACAATCAGCCCCAGCATTTT
TRBJ2-2	TRBV7-3	TRBD2	few	CASSPNGLAGASGGELFF	TGTGCCAGCAGCCCTAACGGACTAGCGGGAGCTTCGGGCGGGGAGCTGTTTTTT
TRBJ2-5	TRBV18	.	.	CASSPGWGQETQYF	TGTGCCAGCTCCCCCGGTTGGGGGCAAGAGACCCAGTACTTC
TRBJ2-1	TRBV10-3	.	.	CAISNIQGSSYNEQFF	TGTGCCATCAGCAATATACAGGGCAGCTCCTACAATGAGCAGTTCTTC
TRBJ2-7	TRBV7-9	.	.	CASSLVGGYEQYF	TGTGCCAGCAGCTTAGTTGGGGGGTACGAGCAGTACTTC